This T cell receptor (beta chain) appears in the sequencing data of a study of shared clonotypes between healthy human individuals. Findings and caveats of the study: Across subsets, estimated richness was generally greater for naive than for memory populations.

In the CD4+ fraction, cells were divided into CD45RA+ naive and CD45RA-negative memory subsets. As for this clone: Its antigen is unknown.

CDR3 length equals 15 residues. The V and J ends lost 4 bases and 3 bases, in that order; junction bases with no gene match: 10. Looked up from germline, CDR1 is SGHNT and CDR2 is YYREEE (reference sequence). Repertoires were generated with immunoSEQ multiplex PCR, while TCRdb's copy carries only in-frame clones and drops some. The sample shows under 650,000 clones, about 96% of them seen only once. The sequenced sample was naive CD4+ T cells sorted from blood. Sample subset: CD45RA+ positively selected. The gene calls are TRBV5-4 and TRBJ2-7; 7 bases agree with TRBD2. This sequence was found in a woman aged 30 to 39 in good health. This CDR3 reads CASSPPLAASYEQYF. The CDR3 bases are TGTGCCAGCAGCCCACCGCTAGCGGCAAGCTACGAGCAGTACTTC.